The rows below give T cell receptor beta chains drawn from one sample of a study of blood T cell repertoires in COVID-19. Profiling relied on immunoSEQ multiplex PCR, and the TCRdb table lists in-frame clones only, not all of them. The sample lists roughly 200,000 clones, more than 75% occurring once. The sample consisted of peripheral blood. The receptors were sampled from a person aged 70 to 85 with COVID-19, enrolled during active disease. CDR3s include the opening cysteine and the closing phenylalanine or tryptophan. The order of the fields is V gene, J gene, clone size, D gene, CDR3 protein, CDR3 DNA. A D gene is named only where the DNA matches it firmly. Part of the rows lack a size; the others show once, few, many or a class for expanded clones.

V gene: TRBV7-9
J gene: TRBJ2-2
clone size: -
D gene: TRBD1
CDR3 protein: CASRPGTVITGELFF
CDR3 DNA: TGTGCCAGCAGGCCAGGGACAGTAATCACCGGGGAGCTGTTTTTT

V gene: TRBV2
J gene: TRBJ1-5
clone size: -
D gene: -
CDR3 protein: CASSELGPQHF
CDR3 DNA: TGTGCCAGCAGTGAACTCGGGCCCCAGCATTTT

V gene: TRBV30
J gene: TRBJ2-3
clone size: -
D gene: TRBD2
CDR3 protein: CAWRAGRGTDTQYF
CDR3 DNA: TGTGCCTGGAGAGCGGGACGGGGCACAGATACGCAGTATTTT

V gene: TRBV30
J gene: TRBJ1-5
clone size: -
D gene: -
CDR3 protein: CAWSVQGSQPQHF
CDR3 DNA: TGTGCCTGGAGTGTGCAGGGTTCTCAGCCCCAGCATTTT

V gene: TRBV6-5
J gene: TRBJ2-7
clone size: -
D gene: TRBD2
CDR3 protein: CASSPGLAGVEQYF
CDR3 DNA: TGTGCCAGCAGTCCGGGACTAGCGGGGGTCGAGCAGTACTTC

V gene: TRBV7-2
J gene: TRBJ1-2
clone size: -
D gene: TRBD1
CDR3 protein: CASSSRTGWSGYTF
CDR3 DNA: TGTGCCAGCAGCTCCCGGACAGGCTGGTCTGGCTACACCTTC

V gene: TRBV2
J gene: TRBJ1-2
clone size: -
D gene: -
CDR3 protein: CASSEVGASYGYTF
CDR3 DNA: TGTGCCAGCAGTGAGGTGGGGGCTAGCTATGGCTACACCTTC

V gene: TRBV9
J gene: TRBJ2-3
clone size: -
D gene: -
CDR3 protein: CASSAPSVGGWTDTQYF
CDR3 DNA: TGTGCCAGCAGCGCCCCGTCTGTGGGAGGTTGGACAGATACGCAGTATTTT

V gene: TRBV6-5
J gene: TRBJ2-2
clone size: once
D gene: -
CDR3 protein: CASRSGVGELFF
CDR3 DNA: TGTGCCAGCAGGTCAGGGGTCGGGGAGCTGTTTTTT

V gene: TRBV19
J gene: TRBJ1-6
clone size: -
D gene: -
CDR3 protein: CASSGSYNSPLHF
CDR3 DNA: TGTGCCAGTTCCGGCTCCTATAATTCACCCCTCCACTTT

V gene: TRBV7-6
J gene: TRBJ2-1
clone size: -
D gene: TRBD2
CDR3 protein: CASSYGLAGESEQFF
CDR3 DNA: TGTGCCAGCAGCTATGGGTTAGCGGGAGAGTCTGAGCAGTTCTTC

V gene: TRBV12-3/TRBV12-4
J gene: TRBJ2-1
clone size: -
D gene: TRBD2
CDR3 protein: CASGPSGRSFF
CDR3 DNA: TGTGCCAGCGGGCCTAGCGGGAGGAGCTTCTTC

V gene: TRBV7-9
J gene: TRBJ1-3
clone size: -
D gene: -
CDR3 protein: CASSHNRDGGNTIYF
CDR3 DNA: TGTGCCAGCAGCCACAACAGGGACGGCGGAAACACCATATATTTT

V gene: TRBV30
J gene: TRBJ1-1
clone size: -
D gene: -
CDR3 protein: CAWSRLVLNTEAFF
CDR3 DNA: TGTGCCTGGAGTCGGTTGGTGCTGAACACTGAAGCTTTCTTT

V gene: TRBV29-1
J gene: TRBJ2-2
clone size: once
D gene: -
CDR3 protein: CSVGDTSTSTGELFF
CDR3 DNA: TGCAGCGTCGGGGACACCTCGACATCTACCGGGGAGCTGTTTTTT

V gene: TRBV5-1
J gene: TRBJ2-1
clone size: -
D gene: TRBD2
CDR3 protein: CASSLAAAGGPQGYEQFF
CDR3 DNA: TGCGCCAGCAGCTTGGCGGCGGCGGGGGGGCCCCAGGGCTATGAGCAGTTCTTC